The present T cell receptor beta chain was sequenced within a study of blood T cell repertoires in COVID-19. Germline loops: CDR1 SGHTA, CDR2 FQGNSA. V gave up 1 base and J gave up 2 bases, with 11 bases separating them. The CDR3 runs 15 residues. As processed by the authors: Amplification from reference gene primers served as the basis for estimated nucleated cell counts. Some clones are missing from TCRdb's copy, which holds only in-frame ones; the method was immunoSEQ multiplex PCR. V and J calls plus clone size are reproduced from that table; the DNA served to infer D and trimming. The table has 250,000 to 300,000 clones, approximately 90% seen once.

The chain has TRBV7-2 and TRBJ1-2, with TRBD1 as a possible D gene (5 bases). The source of this sequence is a woman aged 45 to 65 who had recovered from COVID-19. The sequencing input was peripheral blood. CDR3 sequence: CASSLDRYPNYGYTF. The CDR3, as DNA: TGTGCCAGCAGCTTAGACAGGTACCCCAACTATGGCTACACCTTC.